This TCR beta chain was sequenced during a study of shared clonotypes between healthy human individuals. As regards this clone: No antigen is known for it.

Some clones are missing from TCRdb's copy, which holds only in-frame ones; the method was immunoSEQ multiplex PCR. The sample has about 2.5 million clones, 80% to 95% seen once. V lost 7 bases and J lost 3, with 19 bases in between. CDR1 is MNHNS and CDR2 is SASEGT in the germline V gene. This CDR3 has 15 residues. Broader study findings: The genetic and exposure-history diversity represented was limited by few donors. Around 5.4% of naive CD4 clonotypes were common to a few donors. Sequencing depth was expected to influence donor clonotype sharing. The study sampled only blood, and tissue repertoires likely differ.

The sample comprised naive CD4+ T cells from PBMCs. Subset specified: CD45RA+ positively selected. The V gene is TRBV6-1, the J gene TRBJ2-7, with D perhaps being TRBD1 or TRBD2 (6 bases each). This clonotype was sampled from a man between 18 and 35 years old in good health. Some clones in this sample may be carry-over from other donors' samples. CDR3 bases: TGTGCCAGCATTTCGGGGGCCGACGGACACTACGAGCAGTACTTC. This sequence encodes CASISGADGHYEQYF.